This T cell receptor beta chain was sequenced for a study of identical twins (dated by TCRdb to about 2016). Regarding the study in general: To test whether fetal clonotypes persist, this study deep-sequenced TCR alpha and beta repertoires from monozygotic twins, from unrelated adults of various ages, and from cord blood. To rule out contamination, replicate twin experiments were performed at different times with different library preparation protocols.

A remark on this clonotype: Its antigen is unknown. Base qualities are not provided; no much larger clone lies one nucleotide away.

The investigation overall reported the following: Invariant T cells such as MAIT and iNKT could partly confound zero-insertion analyses, though diverse VJ usage argued against this for most clonotypes. Because the same donors could not be followed over many years, conclusions were based on cross-sectional statistical analysis. Compared with coincidental sharing between unrelated individuals, an excess of low generation-probability sequences was observed among out-of-frame TCR alpha sequences shared between twins. Excess twin sharing in beta out-of-frame sequences was weaker because fewer shared sequences lowered the signal-to-noise ratio. Abundant cord blood beta clonotypes carried fewer insertions; young adult naive repertoires showed a weaker similar trend, while memory repertoires showed none. Out-of-frame TCR alpha sharing in monozygotic twins was systematically underestimated by recombination models, whereas sharing between unrelated individuals was in agreement with the recombination models.

The protocol used for the library was 5' RACE. The sample was run on an Illumina HiSeq 2000. A universal primer binding site was introduced by template switching, and a unique molecular identifier was present in the final cDNA, enabling accurate counting of TCR cDNA molecules. Specific primers in the conserved constant-segment region were used to synthesize first-strand cDNA for TCR alpha and beta chains. To control for contamination, every cDNA library was double barcoded, receiving both a SMART-Mk sample barcode and Illumina barcodes. TruSeq adapter sequences, together with Illumina sample barcodes, were added in two successive PCR steps. The Illumina HiSeq platform was used with custom primers to sequence TCR alpha and beta cDNA libraries. As for how the authors treated the data: Unique molecular identifiers were extracted from raw reads with MiGEC, and CDR3 positions were determined with MiXCR. Recombination models were inferred per individual with the repgenHMM and IGoR tools using an EM algorithm. Shared clonotypes were analyzed with the tcR package in R, and sharing was normalized by the product of cloneset sizes. To study raw recombination free of thymic and clonal selection effects, out-of-frame nonproductive sequences were analyzed. Clones were called with MiXCR by TCRdb after fastp trimmed the public reads at Q25, and only in-frame beta chains were retained. Each CDR3 protein appears once, grouped with its most common genes and DNA. TCRdb assigned the V and J calls; the authors' analysis was not used. For this sample there are 400,000 to 550,000 distinct CDR3 sequences; 14% appear just once. The ten top clones hold around 0.98% of the sample.

The cysteine opens and the phenylalanine closes a CDR3 of 15 amino acids. Just CDR3 DNA is preserved here, 45 bases in frame from base 1. Relative to germline, V is 6 bases shorter and J is 4 bases shorter, with 18 bases between their ends. From the germline V gene, CDR1 is MNHEY and CDR2 is SVGEGT. Every donor in the study was a healthy Caucasian. The twin cohort comprised three pairs of female monozygotic twins, all aged roughly 18 to 30 years. CD4+ and CD8+ T cell populations were isolated with positive isolation kits from Invitrogen. This sample was shared with a second study, whose subject was yellow fever vaccine responses in identical twins. The second publication reports: According to the authors, the vaccine-induced T cell response in identical twins seemed to be partly convergent and partly specific to each individual. Focusing on identical twins, the study followed the T cell clones that responded to the vaccine, and did so with precision.

Recombination joined TRBV6-2 or TRBV6-3 with TRBJ2-5; the D call could be TRBD1 or TRBD2, with each sharing 5 bases. This receptor was identified in a woman between 18 and 29 years old in good health. The sample was CD4+ T cells sorted from blood. The CDR3 region reads CASSPLKAGTETQYF. The base sequence is TGTGCCAGCAGCCCCCTTAAGGCCGGGACAGAGACCCAGTACTTC.